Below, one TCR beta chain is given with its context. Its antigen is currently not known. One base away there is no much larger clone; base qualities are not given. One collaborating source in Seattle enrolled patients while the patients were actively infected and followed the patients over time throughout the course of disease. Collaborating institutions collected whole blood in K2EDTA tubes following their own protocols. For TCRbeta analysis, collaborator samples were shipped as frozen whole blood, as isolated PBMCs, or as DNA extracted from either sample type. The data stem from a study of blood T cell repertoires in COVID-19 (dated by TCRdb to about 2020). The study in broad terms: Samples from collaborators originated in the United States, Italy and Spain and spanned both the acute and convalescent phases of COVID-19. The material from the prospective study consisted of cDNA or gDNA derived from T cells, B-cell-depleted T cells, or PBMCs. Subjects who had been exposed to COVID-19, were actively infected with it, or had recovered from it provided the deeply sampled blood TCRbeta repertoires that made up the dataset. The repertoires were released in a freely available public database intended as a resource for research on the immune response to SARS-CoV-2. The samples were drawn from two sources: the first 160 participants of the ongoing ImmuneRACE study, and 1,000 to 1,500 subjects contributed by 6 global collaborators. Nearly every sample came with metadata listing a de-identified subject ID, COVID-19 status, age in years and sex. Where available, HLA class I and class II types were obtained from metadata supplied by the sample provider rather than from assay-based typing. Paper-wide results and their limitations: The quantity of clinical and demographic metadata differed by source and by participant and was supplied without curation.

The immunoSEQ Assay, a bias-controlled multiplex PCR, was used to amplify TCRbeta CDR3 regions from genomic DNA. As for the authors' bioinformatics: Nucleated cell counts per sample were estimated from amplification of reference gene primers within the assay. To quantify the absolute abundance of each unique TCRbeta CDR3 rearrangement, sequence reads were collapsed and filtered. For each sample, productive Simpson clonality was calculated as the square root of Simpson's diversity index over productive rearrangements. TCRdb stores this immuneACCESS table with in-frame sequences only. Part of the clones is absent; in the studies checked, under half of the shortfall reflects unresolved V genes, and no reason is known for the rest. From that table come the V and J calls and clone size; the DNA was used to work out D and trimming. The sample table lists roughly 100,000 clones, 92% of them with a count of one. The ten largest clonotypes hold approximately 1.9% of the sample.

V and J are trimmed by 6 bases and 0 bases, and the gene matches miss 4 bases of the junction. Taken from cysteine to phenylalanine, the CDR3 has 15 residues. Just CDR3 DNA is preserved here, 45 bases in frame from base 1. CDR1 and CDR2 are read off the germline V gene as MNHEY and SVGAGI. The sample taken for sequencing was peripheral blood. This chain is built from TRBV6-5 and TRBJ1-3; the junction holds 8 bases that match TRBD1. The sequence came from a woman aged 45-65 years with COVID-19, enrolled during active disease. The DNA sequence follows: TGTGCCAGCAGGGGACAGGCAAGCTCTGGAAACACCATATATTTT. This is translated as CASRGQASSGNTIYF.